This T cell receptor (beta chain) was recovered during a study of Graves' ophthalmopathy and Graves' hyperthyroidism. With 4 bases removed from V and 5 bases from J, the gap between germline ends came to 15 bases. Looked up from germline, CDR1 is LGHDT and CDR2 is YNNKEL (reference sequence). This CDR3 is built from 15 residues. Only a few counts were recorded for this clonotype. Hyperthyroidism in these 18- to 65-year-old patients was newly diagnosed, lasting under 2 months. For repertoire sequencing, the TCR beta CDR3 regions were amplified from RNA transcripts. HTBI primers served in a first-round RT-PCR, which a second-round multiplex PCR followed. TCRdb itself ran the multiplex PCR reads through MiXCR, one entry per CDR3 protein. There are roughly 350,000 distinct CDR3 sequences in the sample; about 17% occur only once, and roughly 2.4% lies in the top ten.

The chain couples TRBV3-1 to TRBJ1-5; a possible D gene is TRBD1 (6 bases). Sequencing input: peripheral blood. This receptor was taken from an adult woman with stable Graves' hyperthyroidism. CDR3 in amino acids: CASSPTGTPYQPQHF. As DNA, the CDR3 is TGTGCCAGCAGCCCGACCGGGACACCGTATCAGCCCCAGCATTTT.